This TCR beta chain is from a study of blood T cell repertoires in COVID-19. Study-wide background: Samples came from the United States, Italy and Spain, spanning acute and convalescent COVID-19. Sources were T cells, B-cell-depleted T cells, or PBMCs; the material itself was cDNA or gDNA.

Study processing details: Reference gene primer amplification in the assay estimated nucleated cell counts. Here immunoSEQ multiplex PCR was the method, and the copy in TCRdb shows in-frame clones only, minus some. Clone size and V and J calls were adopted from that table, with D and trimming inferred from the DNA. The sample shows some 30,000 clones, about four fifths of them seen only once. A word on this clone: Lacking the conserved final phenylalanine or tryptophan, this CDR3 likely reflects a read error. The limits of the CDR3 on the DNA are not certain, so only TCRdb's listed CDR3 is given.

The CDR3 has 12 residues if both end residues are counted. In germline, CDR1 is SGHVS, CDR2 FQNEAQ. This sequence originates from an elderly man with active COVID-19. Sequenced: peripheral blood. This chain uses TRBV7-8 with TRBJ2-7; the table's D call, TRBD1, was not checked against the DNA. The CDR3 loop reads CASSETLDKREI.